This TCR beta chain was documented in a study of T cell responses to AZD1222 COVID-19 vaccine. The repertoire was sequenced with immunoSEQ multiplex PCR; TCRdb's copy has only in-frame clones and lacks some. Of some 100,000 clones listed, roughly nine tenths are singletons. The germline V gene has CDR1 ENHRY and CDR2 SYGVKD. The V end was cut by 4 bases, the J end by 1 base, with 15 bases between. The CDR3 consists of 16 residues. The genes are TRBV10-3 and TRBJ2-3, with D possibly matching TRBD1 (8 bases). The origin of this receptor is an adult who received the AZD1222 COVID-19 vaccine. This specimen was peripheral blood, taken 28 days after the second AZD1222 dose. The CDR3: CAISGTQGGGTDTQYF. The CDR3 DNA sequence: TGTGCCATCAGTGGCACACAGGGGGGGGGCACAGATACGCAGTATTTT.